This is a list of T cell receptor beta chains from one sample in a study of blood T cell repertoires in COVID-19. Using immunoSEQ multiplex PCR, the repertoire was profiled, and TCRdb retains in-frame clones only, with some absent. The sample has some 160,000 clones; approximately 82% are singletons. The sample comprised peripheral blood. The receptors were gathered from a man aged 65 to 79 who had recovered from COVID-19. Each CDR3 is given with its conserved first and last residue. Fields, in order: V gene, D gene, clone size, J gene, CDR3 protein, CDR3 DNA. A D gene is named only where the DNA matches it firmly. Clone size appears in some rows only: once, few, many, or a class for an expanded clone.

>TRBV9|-|-|TRBJ2-1
CASSPPGTLTYNEQFF
TGTGCCAGCAGCCCACCCGGGACTCTTACCTACAATGAGCAGTTCTTC
>TRBV7-2|-|-|TRBJ2-3
CASSTLGRGGTDTQYF
TGTGCCAGCAGCACGCTGGGGAGGGGGGGTACAGATACGCAGTATTTT
>TRBV2|TRBD2|-|TRBJ2-1
CASRERESSYNEQFF
TGTGCCAGCAGGGAGCGGGAGAGCTCCTACAATGAGCAGTTCTTC
>TRBV11-1|-|-|TRBJ2-2
CASSLALYTGELFF
TGTGCCAGCAGCTTAGCTCTGTACACCGGGGAGCTGTTTTTT
>TRBV28|-|few|TRBJ2-5
CASSYQGMRSQETQYF
TGTGCCAGCAGCTACCAGGGGATGAGAAGCCAAGAGACCCAGTACTTC
>TRBV2|-|-|TRBJ1-1
CASSPPDRLNTEAFF
TGTGCCAGCAGTCCCCCAGACAGGTTGAACACTGAAGCTTTCTTT
>TRBV19|TRBD1|-|TRBJ2-7
CASSDRGLTYEQYF
TGTGCCAGTAGTGACAGGGGGCTGACCTACGAGCAGTACTTC
>TRBV7-2|-|-|TRBJ1-5
CASSEAGSTSQPQHF
TGTGCCAGCAGCGAGGCCGGGTCCACGAGTCAGCCCCAGCATTTT
>TRBV12-3/TRBV12-4|-|-|TRBJ2-7
CVSSSDIYEQYF
TGTGTCAGCAGCTCAGACATCTACGAGCAGTACTTC
>TRBV28|TRBD1|-|TRBJ1-5
CASSSYPTGDSNQPQHF
TGTGCCAGCAGTTCCTACCCAACAGGGGACAGCAATCAGCCCCAGCATTTT
>TRBV4-3|TRBD2|-|TRBJ2-7
CASSQDWTGGAYEQYF
TGCGCCAGCAGCCAAGATTGGACCGGGGGGGCCTACGAGCAGTACTTC
>TRBV11-1|TRBD1|once|TRBJ1-1
CASSFGTGMNTEAFF
TGTGCCAGCAGCTTCGGGACAGGGATGAACACTGAAGCTTTCTTT
>TRBV7-9|-|few|TRBJ1-6
CASSGDRNSPLHF
TGTGCCAGCAGCGGCGACAGAAATTCACCCCTCCACTTT
>TRBV4-1|-|-|TRBJ1-5
CASSQDFRDGNQPQHF
TGCGCCAGCAGCCAAGACTTCAGGGATGGAAATCAGCCCCAGCATTTT
>TRBV6-6|-|-|TRBJ1-5
CASSYSGPNQPQHF
TGTGCCAGCAGTTACTCTGGGCCCAACCAGCCCCAGCATTTT
>TRBV18|-|-|TRBJ2-1
CASSSTSNNEQFF
TGTGCCAGCTCAAGTACTTCCAACAATGAGCAGTTCTTC
>TRBV5-1|-|-|TRBJ1-6
CASSFDWPRGNSPLHF
TGCGCCAGCAGCTTCGACTGGCCTCGTGGTAATTCACCCCTCCACTTT
>TRBV10-3|TRBD1|-|TRBJ2-7
CASGQAEEQYF
TGTGCCAGCGGACAGGCCGAAGAGCAGTACTTC
>TRBV30|-|-|TRBJ2-1
CAWSVLYNEQFF
TGTGCCTGGAGTGTCCTGTACAATGAGCAGTTCTTC
>TRBV27|-|-|TRBJ2-4
CASYDRNVKGNIQYF
TGTGCCAGCTACGACAGGAACGTCAAGGGAAACATTCAGTACTTC
>TRBV28|-|few|TRBJ1-6
CASSPGSNSPLHF
TGTGCCAGCAGTCCTGGCAGTAATTCACCCCTCCACTTT
>TRBV10-2|TRBD2|-|TRBJ2-3
CASRSLAGSTDTQYF
TGCGCCAGCAGGTCCCTAGCGGGGAGCACAGATACGCAGTATTTT
>TRBV28|-|-|TRBJ1-5
CASRRGGNQPQHF
TGTGCCAGCCGCAGGGGTGGTAATCAGCCCCAGCATTTT
>TRBV28|-|-|TRBJ2-2
CASRNPGLRLFF
TGTGCCAGCCGAAACCCGGGACTTAGGCTGTTTTTT
>TRBV7-8|-|-|TRBJ2-3
CASSRDSGSTDTQYF
TGTGCCAGCAGCCGAGATAGCGGAAGCACAGATACGCAGTATTTT
>TRBV19|TRBD1|-|TRBJ2-7
CASSNPPGQGDHEQYF
TGTGCCAGTAGTAATCCGCCGGGACAGGGGGACCACGAGCAGTACTTC
>TRBV28|-|-|TRBJ2-7
CASSLLGAPYEQYF
TGTGCCAGCAGTTTATTAGGGGCCCCCTACGAGCAGTACTTC
>TRBV12-3/TRBV12-4|-|few|TRBJ2-7
CASTPRATYEQYF
TGTGCCAGCACCCCGAGGGCGACCTACGAGCAGTACTTC
>TRBV30|-|-|TRBJ2-7
CAWSFQGIYEQYF
TGTGCCTGGAGTTTCCAGGGGATCTACGAGCAGTACTTC
>TRBV18|-|-|TRBJ1-4
CASSPGEDEKLFF
TGTGCCAGCTCACCAGGGGAGGATGAAAAACTGTTTTTT
>TRBV28|TRBD1|-|TRBJ1-1
CASRIGGNRGYTEAFF
TGTGCCAGCAGGATTGGGGGGAACAGGGGGTACACTGAAGCTTTCTTT
>TRBV3-1/TRBV3-2|TRBD1|-|TRBJ2-1
CASSQGDRKQFF
TGTGCCAGCAGCCAAGGGGACAGAAAGCAGTTCTTC
>TRBV5-4|TRBD1|-|TRBJ1-6
CASSLPGQGANSPLHF
TGTGCCAGCAGCTTACCGGGACAGGGAGCCAATTCACCCCTCCACTTT
>TRBV19|TRBD1|-|TRBJ1-5
CASSIVTGANQPQHF
TGTGCCAGTAGTATAGTAACAGGGGCGAATCAGCCCCAGCATTTT
>TRBV9|-|-|TRBJ2-1
CASSVAEGIFYNEQFF
TGTGCCAGCAGCGTGGCCGAGGGTATATTCTACAATGAGCAGTTCTTC
>TRBV3-1/TRBV3-2|TRBD1|once|TRBJ2-7
CASSQAPPRTGRNEQYF
TGTGCCAGCAGCCAAGCCCCACCTAGGACAGGGCGCAACGAGCAGTACTTC
>TRBV7-9|-|-|TRBJ1-2
CASSLSQGFYGYTF
TGTGCCAGCAGCTTATCACAGGGTTTCTATGGCTACACCTTC
>TRBV6-1|TRBD2|-|TRBJ2-3
CASSVGTTSLSSTDTQYF
TGTGCCAGCAGTGTCGGGACTACCAGCCTATCTAGCACAGATACGCAGTATTTT
>TRBV15|-|-|TRBJ2-3
CATSLQGDTQYF
TGTGCCACCAGCCTTCAGGGTGATACGCAGTATTTT
>TRBV7-9|TRBD2|few|TRBJ2-1
CASSPGLAGRGEQFF
TGTGCCAGCAGCCCAGGACTAGCGGGACGCGGGGAGCAGTTCTTC
>TRBV5-4|TRBD2|-|TRBJ2-5
CASSRTTGGGETQYF
TGTGCCAGCAGTCGGACTACGGGGGGAGGGGAGACCCAGTACTTC
>TRBV15|TRBD2|-|TRBJ2-7
CATSRGLVTYEQYF
TGTGCCACCAGCAGGGGACTAGTCACCTACGAGCAGTACTTC
>TRBV7-8|TRBD1|-|TRBJ2-4
CASSTTDRGTKNIQYF
TGTGCCAGCAGCACCACAGACAGGGGAACCAAAAACATTCAGTACTTC
>TRBV30|TRBD1|-|TRBJ2-7
CAWREGTASLYEQYF
TGTGCCTGGAGGGAAGGGACAGCTTCTCTCTACGAGCAGTACTTC
>TRBV19|-|-|TRBJ1-2
CASSLSGVVYGYTF
TGTGCCAGTAGTTTGAGTGGTGTGGTCTATGGCTACACCTTC
>TRBV6-2/TRBV6-3|-|once|TRBJ1-1
CASSYSGEVSTEAFF
TGTGCCAGCAGTTACTCTGGGGAGGTGAGCACTGAAGCTTTCTTT
>TRBV9|TRBD1|-|TRBJ1-2
CASSVAGTGANYGYTF
TGTGCCAGCAGCGTAGCGGGGACAGGGGCCAACTATGGCTACACCTTC
>TRBV21-1|-|-|TRBJ2-1
CASSKVKSSSVSYNEQFF
TGTGCCAGCAGCAAAGTCAAATCCTCTAGCGTTTCCTACAATGAGCAGTTCTTC
>TRBV6-1|-|-|TRBJ2-7
CASSEQDTPKEQYF
TGTGCCAGCAGTGAGCAGGACACCCCCAAGGAGCAGTACTTC
>TRBV10-1|TRBD1|-|TRBJ2-7
CASSETQGQIYEQYF
TGCGCCAGCAGTGAAACACAGGGACAGATCTACGAGCAGTACTTC
>TRBV5-1|TRBD1|-|TRBJ2-7
CASSLFGTGAYEQYF
TGCGCCAGCAGCTTATTCGGGACAGGGGCCTACGAGCAGTACTTC
>TRBV5-1|TRBD2|-|TRBJ2-2
CASSPSGLAGVGELFF
TGCGCCAGCAGCCCGTCCGGACTAGCGGGAGTCGGGGAGCTGTTTTTT
>TRBV4-1|TRBD2|-|TRBJ2-2
CASSQRGLAGGPSTGELFF
TGCGCCAGCAGCCAACGGGGACTAGCGGGAGGGCCTAGCACCGGGGAGCTGTTTTTT
>TRBV7-9|-|once|TRBJ2-7
CAVNSYEQYF
TGTGCCGTAAACTCCTACGAGCAGTACTTC
>TRBV12-5|-|once|TRBJ1-1
CASGLNRDTEAFF
TGTGCTAGTGGCCTAAACAGGGACACTGAAGCTTTCTTT
>TRBV6-5|TRBD1|-|TRBJ2-3
CASSPRDRGTNTQYF
TGTGCCAGCAGTCCGCGGGACAGGGGCACGAATACGCAGTATTTT
>TRBV19|TRBD2|-|TRBJ2-7
CASSMGGDFSYEQYF
TGTGCCAGTAGTATGGGAGGGGACTTCTCCTACGAGCAGTACTTC
>TRBV18|-|-|TRBJ2-2
CASSPDRSNTGELFF
TGTGCCAGCTCACCCGACAGGTCGAACACCGGGGAGCTGTTTTTT
>TRBV7-6|-|-|TRBJ2-5
CASSLSRETQYF
TGTGCCAGCAGCTTATCCCGAGAGACCCAGTACTTC
>TRBV25-1|-|-|TRBJ2-5
CASSDYSQETQYF
TGTGCCAGCAGTGATTACAGCCAAGAGACCCAGTACTTC